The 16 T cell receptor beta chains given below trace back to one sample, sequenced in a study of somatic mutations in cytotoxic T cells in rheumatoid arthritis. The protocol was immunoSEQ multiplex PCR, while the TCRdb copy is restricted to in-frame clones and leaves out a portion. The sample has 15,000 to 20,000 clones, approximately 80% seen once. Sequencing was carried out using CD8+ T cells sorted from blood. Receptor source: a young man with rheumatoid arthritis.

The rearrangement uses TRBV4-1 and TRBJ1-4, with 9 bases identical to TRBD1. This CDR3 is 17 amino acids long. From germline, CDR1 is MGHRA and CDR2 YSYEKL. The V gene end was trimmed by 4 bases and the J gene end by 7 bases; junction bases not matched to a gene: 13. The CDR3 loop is CASSLQTRQGDGEKLFF. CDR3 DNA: TGCGCCAGCAGCCTTCAAACCCGACAGGGGGACGGTGAAAAACTGTTTTTT.

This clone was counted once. The CDR3 spells CASRRSGDEKLFF. CDR3 in DNA: TGCGCCAGCAGACGGTCCGGGGATGAAAAACTGTTTTTT. J is TRBJ1-4 and V is TRBV10-1; D remains ambiguous. The ends were cut back, 6 bases at V and 6 bases at J, with 11 bases in the middle. Germline assignment: CDR1 WNHNN and CDR2 SYGVQD (reference sequence). This CDR3 has 13 amino acids.

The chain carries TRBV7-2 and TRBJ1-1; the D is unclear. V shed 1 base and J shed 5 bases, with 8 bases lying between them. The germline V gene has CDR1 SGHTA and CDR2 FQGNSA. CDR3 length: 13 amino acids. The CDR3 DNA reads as TGTGCCAGCAGCTTAGTGGATCGGACTGAAGCTTTCTTT. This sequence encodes CASSLVDRTEAFF.

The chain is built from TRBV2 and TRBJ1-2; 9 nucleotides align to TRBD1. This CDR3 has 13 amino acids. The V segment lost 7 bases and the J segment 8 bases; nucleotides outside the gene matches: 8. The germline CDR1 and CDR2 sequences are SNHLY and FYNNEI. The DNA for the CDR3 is TGTGCCAGCATGGACCGGGACAGGGTGGGCTACACCTTC. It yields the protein CASMDRDRVGYTF.

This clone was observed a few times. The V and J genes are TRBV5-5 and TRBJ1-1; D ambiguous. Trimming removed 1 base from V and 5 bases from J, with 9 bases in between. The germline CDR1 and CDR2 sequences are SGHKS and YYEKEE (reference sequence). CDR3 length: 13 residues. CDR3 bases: TGTGCCAGCAGCTTGTGGGCGGGTACTGAAGCTTTCTTT. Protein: CASSLWAGTEAFF.

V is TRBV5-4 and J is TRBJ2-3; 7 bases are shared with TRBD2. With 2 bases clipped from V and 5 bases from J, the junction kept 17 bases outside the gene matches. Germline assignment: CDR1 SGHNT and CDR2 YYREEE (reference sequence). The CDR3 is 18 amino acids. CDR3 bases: TGTGCCAGCAGCTTCCCGGGACTACAGCAGACTAGAGAAGATACGCAGTATTTT. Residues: CASSFPGLQQTREDTQYF.

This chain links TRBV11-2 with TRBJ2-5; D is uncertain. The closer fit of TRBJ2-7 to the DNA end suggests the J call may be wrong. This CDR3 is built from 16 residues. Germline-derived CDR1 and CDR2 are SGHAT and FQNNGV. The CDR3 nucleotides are TGTGCCAGCAGCTTCAGAATCGGTCCTACCTCCTACGAGCAGTACTTC. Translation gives CASSFRIGPTSYEQYF.

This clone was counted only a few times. The CDR3 coding sequence is TGTGCCACCAGCAGAGAGACAGGGGGCGGTGAAAAACTGTTTTTT. This encodes CATSRETGGGEKLFF. The rearrangement links TRBV15 to TRBJ1-4, with 10 bases lining up with TRBD1. The CDR3 length is 15 residues. Germline CDR1 is LNHNV and CDR2 is YYDKDF (reference sequence). V lost 0 bases, J lost 7 bases, and 2 bases stayed unmatched.

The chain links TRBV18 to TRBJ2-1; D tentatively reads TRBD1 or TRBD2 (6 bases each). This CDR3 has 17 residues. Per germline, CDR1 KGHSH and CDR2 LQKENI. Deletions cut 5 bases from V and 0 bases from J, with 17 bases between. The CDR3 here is CASSDGGKRSSYNEQFF. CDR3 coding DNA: TGTGCCAGCTCAGACGGGGGCAAAAGAAGCTCCTACAATGAGCAGTTCTTC. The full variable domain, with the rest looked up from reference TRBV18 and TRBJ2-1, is NAGVMQNPRHLVRRRGQEARLRCSPMKGHSHVYWYRQLPEEGLKFMVYLQKENIIDESGMPKERFSAEFPKEGPSILRIQQVVRGDSAAYFCASSDGGKRSSYNEQFFGPGTRLTVL.

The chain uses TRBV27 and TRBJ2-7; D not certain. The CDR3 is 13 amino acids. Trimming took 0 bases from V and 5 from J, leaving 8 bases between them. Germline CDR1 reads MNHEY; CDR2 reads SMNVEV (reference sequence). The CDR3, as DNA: TGTGCCAGCAGTTTATCCACGACCCACGAGCAGTACTTC. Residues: CASSLSTTHEQYF.

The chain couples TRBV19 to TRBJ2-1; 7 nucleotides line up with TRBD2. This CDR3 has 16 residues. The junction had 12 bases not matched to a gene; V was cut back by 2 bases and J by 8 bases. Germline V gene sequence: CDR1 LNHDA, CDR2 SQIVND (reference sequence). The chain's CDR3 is CASSIRGGAGSDEQFF. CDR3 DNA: TGTGCCAGTAGTATAAGGGGCGGAGCGGGGTCGGATGAGCAGTTCTTC.

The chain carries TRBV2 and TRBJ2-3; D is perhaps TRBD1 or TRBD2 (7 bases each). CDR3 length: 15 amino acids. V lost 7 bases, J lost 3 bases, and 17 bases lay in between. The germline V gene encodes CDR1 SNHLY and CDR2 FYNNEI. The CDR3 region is CASTQQGGWTDTQYF. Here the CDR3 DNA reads TGTGCCAGCACCCAGCAGGGGGGGTGGACAGATACGCAGTATTTT. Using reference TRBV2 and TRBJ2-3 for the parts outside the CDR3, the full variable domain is EPEVTQTPSHQVTQMGQEVILRCVPISNHLYFYWYRQILGQKVEFLVSFYNNEISEKSEIFDDQFSVERPDGSNFTLKIRSTKLEDSAMYFCASTQQGGWTDTQYFGPGTRLTVL.

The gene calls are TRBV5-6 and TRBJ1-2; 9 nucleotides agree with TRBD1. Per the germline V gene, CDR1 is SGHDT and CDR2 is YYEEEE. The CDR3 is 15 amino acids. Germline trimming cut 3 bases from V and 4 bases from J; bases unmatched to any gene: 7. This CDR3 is CASSSGTGTLYGYTF. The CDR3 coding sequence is TGTGCCAGCAGCTCCGGGACAGGGACTCTCTATGGCTACACCTTC.

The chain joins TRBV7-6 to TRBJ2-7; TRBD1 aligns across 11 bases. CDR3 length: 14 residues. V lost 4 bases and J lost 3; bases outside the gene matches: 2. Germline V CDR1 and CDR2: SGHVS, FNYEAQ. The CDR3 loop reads CASSSGQGVYEQYF. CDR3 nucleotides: TGTGCCAGCAGCTCGGGACAGGGGGTCTACGAGCAGTACTTC.

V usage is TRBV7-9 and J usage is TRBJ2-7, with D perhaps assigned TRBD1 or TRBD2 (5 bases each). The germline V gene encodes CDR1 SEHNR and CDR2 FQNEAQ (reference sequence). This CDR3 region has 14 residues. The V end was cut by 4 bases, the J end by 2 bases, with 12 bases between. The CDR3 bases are TGTGCCAGCAGCTCCTGGGACGGCACCTACGAGCAGTACTTC. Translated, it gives CASSSWDGTYEQYF.

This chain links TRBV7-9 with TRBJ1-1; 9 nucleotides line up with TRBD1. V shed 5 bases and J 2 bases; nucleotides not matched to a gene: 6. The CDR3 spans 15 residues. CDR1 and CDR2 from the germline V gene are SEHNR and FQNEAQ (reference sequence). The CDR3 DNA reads TGTGCCAGCAGCACCCGGGACAGGGTTAACACTGAAGCTTTCTTT. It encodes CASSTRDRVNTEAFF.